Listed below are T cell receptor beta chains from one sample, sequenced in a study of vaccination and CD4 T cells after COVID-19. These receptors are not linked to any known antigen. TCRdb reprocessed the PCR reads with MiXCR, giving one entry per CDR3 protein. The profile shows roughly 3,800 distinct CDR3 sequences, 16% of them singletons. Sequenced: CD4+ T cells from blood, cultured in vitro. The receptors were gathered from a human donor who had recovered from COVID-19. Each CDR3 is given with its conserved first and last residue. The D gene is left open where the match is weak.

d_gene	v_gene	CDR3aa
.	TRBV6-1	CASSSQVNTEAFF
.	TRBV20-1	CSASLSAGYNEQFF
.	TRBV29-1	CSVEGTSTYEQYF
.	TRBV5-1	CASSLGGTPNYGYTF
.	TRBV19	CASSIGGNQETQYF
TRBD1	TRBV19	CASSGTGGYQPQHF
TRBD1	TRBV9	CASSAGQGGTEAFF
.	TRBV11-2	CASSSLAGGRDTQYF
.	TRBV25-1	CASSEGGKSNYGYTF
.	TRBV12-3/TRBV12-4	CASSWGAAETQYF
.	TRBV30	CAWGLGGSGNTIYF
.	TRBV15	CATSRDPDPGITGELFF
.	TRBV6-1	CASRKLGEQFF
.	TRBV29-1	CSVILPGRAAGTQYF
TRBD1	TRBV10-2	CASSPTGGYGYTF
.	TRBV30	CAWSGDPRYNSPLHF
TRBD2	TRBV7-3	CASSSHRGGLGSGELFF
TRBD1	TRBV6-1	CASSAGGQVYGYTF
.	TRBV20-1	CSASGGLGEQFF
.	TRBV5-1	CASSREAQTMANYGYTF
TRBD2	TRBV9	CASSVIAGGTYNEQFF
TRBD1	TRBV27	CASSLRGQRSYEQYF
.	TRBV10-3	CAIRSLGAEQYF
TRBD1	TRBV30	CAWTPGQGAGGYTF
TRBD1	TRBV6-1	CASIRGGFEEKLFF
.	TRBV6-1	CAMSGRNTEAFF
TRBD1	TRBV7-3	CASSPGGIGNEQFF
.	TRBV10-3	CAISPSSSTDTQYF
.	TRBV24-1	CATGQGIGYTF
TRBD1	TRBV4-2	CASSPQGEGNSPLHF
.	TRBV11-2	CASSLDGWGTDTQYF
TRBD1	TRBV6-1	CASSRQGSNEKLFF
TRBD2	TRBV10-3	CAIKPGGSYEQYF
.	TRBV18	CASSTGYGNTIYF
TRBD1	TRBV6-1	CATRTGAYNSPLHF
.	TRBV6-1	CASRNLGGGEKLFF
TRBD1	TRBV6-1	CASSRGTGGSYEQYF
.	TRBV11-2	CASRGDTMNTEAFF
.	TRBV2	CASSEALGPYGYTF
TRBD2	TRBV2	CASNPLAVGSTQYF
TRBD1	TRBV20-1	CSAREPTGGMFGGYTF
.	TRBV20-1	CSASNSFTDTQYF
TRBD2	TRBV6-1	CASSQGRGATDTQYF